Below are 28 T cell receptor beta chains sequenced from a single sample in a study of blood T cell repertoires in COVID-19. Sequenced by immunoSEQ multiplex PCR; TCRdb stores in-frame clones only, minus some. This sample carries about 200,000 clones, over 75% of them seen once, and the ten largest clones take 1.9%. Input material: peripheral blood. These TCRs come from a man aged 35 to 55 with active or convalescent COVID-19.

In its sample, this clone was seen once. The V gene is TRBV7-3, the J gene TRBJ2-3, with D tentatively TRBD2 (7 bases). The V end was cut by 1 base, the J end by 4 bases, with 12 bases between. Germline V gene sequence: CDR1 SGHTA, CDR2 FQGTGA. The CDR3 has 15 residues. Written as DNA, the CDR3 is TGTGCCAGCAGCTTAATGGGGGGGCAGGCAGATACGCAGTATTTT. Encoded protein: CASSLMGGQADTQYF.

The chain combines TRBV5-1 with TRBJ2-7; no definite D call. CDR3 size: 15 residues. V was trimmed by 0 bases and J by 4 bases, leaving 14 bases between them. The germline CDR1 and CDR2 sequences are SGHRS and YFSETQ. CDR3 DNA: TGCGCCAGCAGCTTGGGGTGGCAGATAACGTACGAGCAGTACTTC. This sequence encodes CASSLGWQITYEQYF.

The sample holds one count of this clone. This rearrangement joins TRBV3-1 (or the pseudogene TRBV3-2) to TRBJ2-6, with D possibly TRBD1 on 6 matching bases. The CDR3 spans 15 residues. Per the germline V gene, CDR1 is LGHDT and CDR2 is YNNKEL (reference sequence). V gave up 5 bases and J gave up 0 bases, with 8 bases separating them. CDR3 protein: CASSDRNSGANVLTF. CDR3 bases: TGTGCCAGCAGCGACAGGAACTCTGGGGCCAACGTCCTGACTTTC.

This chain links TRBV9 with TRBJ1-3; 7 bases align to TRBD1. CDR3 length: 15 amino acids. Germline V gene lookup returns CDR1 SGDLS and CDR2 YYNGEE. The junction had 3 bases not matched to a gene; V was cut back by 3 bases and J by 0 bases. CDR3 protein: CASSGDSFSGNTIYF. The CDR3 DNA reads TGTGCCAGCAGCGGGGACAGTTTCTCTGGAAACACCATATATTTT.

V and J are TRBV10-2 and TRBJ2-5; D not certain. The CDR3 contains 14 residues. V lost 0 bases and J 6 bases, leaving 11 bases between the germline ends. Germline CDR1 and CDR2: WSHSY and SAAADI. The chain's CDR3 is CASSESYGLKTQYF. The CDR3 nucleotides read TGCGCCAGCAGTGAGTCCTACGGGTTAAAGACCCAGTACTTC.

The CDR3 here is CASSLLPGLADSGRQFF. The DNA of the CDR3 is TGTGCCAGCAGCCTACTACCCGGACTAGCGGATTCGGGCCGGCAGTTCTTC. This chain uses TRBV7-3 with TRBJ2-1, with TRBD2 matching 10 bases. The germline CDR1 and CDR2 sequences are SGHTA and FQGTGA. Germline trimming cut 5 bases from V and 12 bases from J; bases unmatched to any gene: 19. This CDR3 spans 17 amino acids.

The chain couples TRBV7-9 to TRBJ1-1, with D possibly matching TRBD1 (5 bases). The CDR3 length is 13 residues. The germline V gene has CDR1 SEHNR and CDR2 FQNEAQ (reference sequence). The V end lost 5 bases, the J end lost 5 bases, and 12 bases lay between the germline ends. CDR3 loop: CASSSPGMTEAFF. CDR3 nucleotides: TGTGCCAGCAGCAGTCCAGGGATGACTGAAGCTTTCTTT.

This clone appeared a single time. The chain recombines TRBV4-1 with TRBJ2-7; D is unresolved. CDR1 MGHRA and CDR2 YSYEKL come from the germline V gene. The length of the CDR3 is 15 residues. V dropped 0 bases and J dropped 3 bases, with 12 bases sitting between them. The CDR3 region has the DNA TGCGCCAGCAGCCAAGAAGGTCACAGAGACTACGAGCAGTACTTC. Translating it yields CASSQEGHRDYEQYF.

The chain is built from TRBV19 and TRBJ1-5, with D unresolved. V dropped 5 bases and J dropped 0 bases, with 11 bases sitting between them. Per the germline V gene, CDR1 is LNHDA and CDR2 is SQIVND (reference sequence). The CDR3 spans 15 residues. This CDR3 is CASSLTVYSNQPQHF. DNA of the CDR3: TGTGCCAGTAGTCTTACAGTTTATAGCAATCAGCCCCAGCATTTT.

The rearrangement joins TRBV30 to TRBJ2-1; D ambiguous. The CDR3 loop spans 16 amino acids. Trimming removed 0 bases at V and 5 bases at J, with 17 bases between. Germline assignment: CDR1 GTSNPN and CDR2 SVGIG (reference sequence). The CDR3 DNA is TGTGCCTGGAGTGTCCAGGTGGGCTGGATCAACAATGAGCAGTTCTTC. Its translation is CAWSVQVGWINNEQFF.

This clone was counted once. The chain uses TRBV27 and TRBJ1-4, with D possibly being TRBD1 (6 bases). Trimming removed 6 bases at V and 3 bases at J, with 11 bases between. The CDR3 totals 14 residues. Germline V gene lookup returns CDR1 MNHEY and CDR2 SMNVEV (reference sequence). CDR3 amino acids: CASSPGASNEKLFF. CDR3 sequence (DNA): TGTGCCAGCAGCCCAGGGGCCTCTAATGAAAAACTGTTTTTT.

Comment on this clone: Distinct nucleotide sequences in the sample also encode this CDR3. J is TRBJ2-1 and V is TRBV5-1, with unresolved D. In germline, CDR1 is SGHRS, CDR2 YFSETQ. This CDR3 is 13 amino acids long. V lost 0 bases to trimming and J lost 6 bases, with 7 bases between them. The chain's CDR3 is CASSLAPGNEQFF. The DNA of the CDR3 is TGCGCCAGCAGCTTGGCCCCCGGCAATGAGCAGTTCTTC.

The V and J genes are TRBV27 and TRBJ1-1, with D perhaps TRBD1 (6 bases). This CDR3 contains 15 residues. CDR1 and CDR2 from the germline V gene are MNHEY and SMNVEV (reference sequence). The germline V and J ends were trimmed by 5 bases and 4 bases, with 17 bases remaining between them. The CDR3 spells CASSETDRRGTEAFF. The CDR3 DNA reads TGTGCCAGCAGTGAAACGGACAGAAGGGGCACTGAAGCTTTCTTT.

The J gene is TRBJ2-5, the V gene TRBV10-3, with 7 bases identical to TRBD1. In germline, CDR1 is ENHRY, CDR2 SYGVKD. V was clipped by 3 bases and J by 4 bases; unmatched bases: 5. This CDR3 is 14 amino acids long. CDR3 sequence reads: CAISERGRPETQYF. The CDR3 DNA is TGTGCCATCAGTGAAAGGGGGCGCCCAGAGACCCAGTACTTC.

This clone came up a few times. The chain links TRBV6-5 to TRBJ1-1; no firm D call. V gave up 8 bases and J gave up 3 bases, with 16 bases separating them. Germline V gives CDR1 MNHEY, CDR2 SVGAGI. The CDR3 is made up of 14 amino acids. The CDR3 DNA sequence: TGTGCCAGCTCCCGGGAGCAGGCGGACACTGAAGCTTTCTTT. Encoded protein: CASSREQADTEAFF.

The sample holds a few counts of this clone. V gene TRBV12-5 combines with J gene TRBJ1-1; the D is unclear. V shed 0 bases and J shed 1 base, with 9 bases lying between them. Germline loops: CDR1 LGHNT, CDR2 FRNRAP. The CDR3 totals 15 residues. The CDR3 loop is CASGLVLTGNTEAFF. In nucleotides, the CDR3 is TGTGCTAGTGGTTTGGTACTTACGGGGAACACTGAAGCTTTCTTT.

This clone was found a few times. The chain has TRBV2 and TRBJ1-1; D is undetermined. This CDR3 region has 11 residues. Germline CDR1 is SNHLY and CDR2 is FYNNEI. The V end lost 6 bases, the J end lost 2 bases, and 4 bases lay between the germline ends. The CDR3 protein is CASRANTEAFF. The DNA of the CDR3 is TGTGCCAGCAGGGCAAACACTGAAGCTTTCTTT.

This sequence joins TRBV27 and TRBJ1-5, with D possibly being TRBD1 (5 bases). Deletions cut 3 bases from V and 1 base from J, with 10 bases between. This CDR3 contains 15 residues. Germline values: CDR1 MNHEY, CDR2 SMNVEV (reference sequence). CDR3: CASSFWGQSNQPQHF. CDR3 coding DNA: TGTGCCAGCAGTTTTTGGGGCCAGAGCAATCAGCCCCAGCATTTT.

The rearrangement links TRBV11-2 to TRBJ1-6; D is ambiguous. The germline V and J ends were trimmed by 1 base and 6 bases, with 7 bases remaining between them. Per the germline V gene, CDR1 is SGHAT and CDR2 is FQNNGV. This CDR3 region has 14 residues. CDR3 in amino acids: CASSLAQINSPLHF. DNA of the CDR3: TGTGCCAGCAGCTTAGCACAGATTAATTCACCCCTCCACTTT.

The J gene is TRBJ1-6, the V gene TRBV7-9, with TRBD1 identical over 8 bases. Germline assignment: CDR1 SEHNR and CDR2 FQNEAQ (reference sequence). The junction had 9 bases not matched to a gene; V was cut back by 10 bases and J by 7 bases. This CDR3 has 14 residues. CDR3: CATQTGGRNSPLHF. CDR3 DNA: TGTGCCACCCAAACAGGGGGAAGAAATTCACCCCTCCACTTT.

The chain combines TRBV14 with TRBJ2-3; possibly TRBD2 for D (6 bases). Germline CDR1 and CDR2: SGHDN and FVKESK. V was clipped by 4 bases and J by 1 base, with 15 bases between them. The CDR3 loop spans 16 amino acids. DNA for the CDR3: TGTGCCAGCAGCCTAAACCGGGACTTTGGCACAGATACGCAGTATTTT. It encodes CASSLNRDFGTDTQYF.

This chain links TRBV28 with TRBJ1-5; the D is unclear. V shed 0 bases and J shed 6 bases, with 9 bases lying between them. Germline CDR1 MDHEN, CDR2 SYDVKM. This CDR3 is built from 14 residues. As DNA, the CDR3 is TGTGCCAGCAGTTTATGGGCAGGCACTCAGCCCCAGCATTTT. It yields the protein CASSLWAGTQPQHF. The variable domain in full, completed from reference TRBV28 and TRBJ1-5, reads DVKVTQSSRYLVKRTGEKVFLECVQDMDHENMFWYRQDPGLGLRLIYFSYDVKMKEKGDIPEGYSVSREKKERFSLILESASTNQTSMYLCASSLWAGTQPQHFGDGTRLSIL.

The V call is TRBV15, the J call TRBJ1-6; the D gene is possibly TRBD1 (6 bases). Trimming took 2 bases from V and 12 from J, leaving 17 bases between them. In germline, CDR1 is LNHNV, CDR2 YYDKDF (reference sequence). This CDR3 region has 15 residues. The DNA of the CDR3 is TGTGCCACCAGCAGACCCGACAGGCCCGCTGGACCCCTCCACTTT. Protein product: CATSRPDRPAGPLHF.

This chain joins TRBV2 and TRBJ1-1; TRBD1 aligns across 9 bases. With 3 bases clipped from V and 1 base from J, the junction kept 3 bases outside the gene matches. CDR3 length: 15 amino acids. The germline V gene has CDR1 SNHLY and CDR2 FYNNEI. The CDR3 here is CASSDGTGSNTEAFF. CDR3 nucleotides: TGTGCCAGCAGTGACGGGACAGGGTCGAACACTGAAGCTTTCTTT.

The CDR3 protein is CASSPGLVTINEQFF. The CDR3, as DNA: TGTGCCAGTAGCCCCGGGTTAGTAACCATCAATGAGCAGTTCTTC. V gene TRBV19 combines with J gene TRBJ2-1; D gene uncertain. Germline V gives CDR1 LNHDA, CDR2 SQIVND (reference sequence). The CDR3 consists of 15 residues. V was pared by 6 bases and J by 6 bases, with 18 bases between.

This chain joins TRBV6-5 and TRBJ2-1, with 9 bases lining up with TRBD1. The V and J ends lost 6 bases and 6 bases, in that order; junction bases with no gene match: 9. Germline V gene lookup returns CDR1 MNHEY and CDR2 SVGAGI. The CDR3 length is 15 residues. This CDR3 reads CASRRTGAGVNEQFF. CDR3 nucleotides: TGTGCCAGCAGGCGGACAGGGGCAGGGGTCAATGAGCAGTTCTTC.

The rearrangement joins TRBV10-2 to TRBJ1-1; D is unclear. This CDR3 spans 12 amino acids. V dropped 5 bases and J dropped 3 bases, with 7 bases sitting between them. Germline CDR1 is WSHSY and CDR2 is SAAADI. The CDR3 region has the DNA TGCGCCAGCAGTAAACTCGACACTGAAGCTTTCTTT. Its translation: CASSKLDTEAFF.

V usage is TRBV5-5 and J usage is TRBJ1-3, with D possibly TRBD1 on 6 matching bases. Deletions cut 6 bases from V and 2 bases from J, with 21 bases between. The CDR3 has 17 amino acids. Germline values: CDR1 SGHKS, CDR2 YYEKEE (reference sequence). The CDR3 coding sequence is TGTGCCAGCAACGCTAACAGGGCGGGTGGCCCTGGAAACACCATATATTTT. Its protein is CASNANRAGGPGNTIYF.